This TCR beta chain was observed in a study of cytomegalovirus exposure and HLA in healthy donors. Findings and limits, study-wide: Later genetic work tied a missense DCLRE1C variant to beta-chain V and J trimming. The authors judged a highly shared variant cluster likely a sequencing artifact.

On this clone itself: No antigen is known for it. Other DNA sequences from this sample encode an identical CDR3 as well.

The PCR made use of 60 Vbeta and 13 Jbeta primers. The method was immunoSEQ multiplex PCR; TCRdb's version includes in-frame clones alone and lacks a portion of them. The sample carries around 150,000 clones, roughly three quarters recorded once. The CDR3 is made up of 16 amino acids. Germline values: CDR1 SGHRS, CDR2 YFSETQ. Trimming took off 2 bases at V and 3 bases at J, with 17 bases between the two ends. Source material: PBMCs. This chain uses TRBV5-1 with TRBJ1-1, with D uncertain. This TCR was recovered from a man aged 55 to 70 in good health and CMV-seronegative. The CDR3 DNA reads as TGCGCCAGCAGCTTCGACGGGCCGCAGAGGGACACTGAAGCTTTCTTT. Amino acids: CASSFDGPQRDTEAFF.